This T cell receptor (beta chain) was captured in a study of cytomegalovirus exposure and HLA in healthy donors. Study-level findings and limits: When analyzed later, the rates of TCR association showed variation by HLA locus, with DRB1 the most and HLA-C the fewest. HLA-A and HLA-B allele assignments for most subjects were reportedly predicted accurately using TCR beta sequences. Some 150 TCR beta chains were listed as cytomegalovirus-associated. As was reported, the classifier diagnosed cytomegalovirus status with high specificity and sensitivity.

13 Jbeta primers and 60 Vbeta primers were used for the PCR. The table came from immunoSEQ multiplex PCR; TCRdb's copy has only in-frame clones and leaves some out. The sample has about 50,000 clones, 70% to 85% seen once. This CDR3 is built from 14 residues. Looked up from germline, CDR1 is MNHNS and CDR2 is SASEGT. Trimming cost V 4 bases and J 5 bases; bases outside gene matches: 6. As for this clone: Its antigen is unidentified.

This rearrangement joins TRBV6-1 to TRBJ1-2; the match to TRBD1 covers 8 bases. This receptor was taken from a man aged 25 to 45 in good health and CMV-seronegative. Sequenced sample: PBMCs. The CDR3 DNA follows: TGTGCCAGCAGTGGGCGGGACAGGATATATGGCTACACCTTC. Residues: CASSGRDRIYGYTF.